This T cell receptor (beta chain) was observed in a study of human T cells and chemical hapten exposure. Background on the study: Among samples, TCR yields varied mainly because of small differences in pooled library volume. Study-wide findings and caveats: No change in TCRs above 1 in 1000 frequency was produced by DPC sensitization.

Trimming at V came to 3 bases and at J to 0 bases, leaving 5 bases not matched to a gene. The length of the CDR3 is 16 residues. Sample time point: healthy volunteer bleed at 2 weeks. Extraction of total RNA was performed on unfractionated whole blood. Authors' methods: The median was roughly 95,000 TCRs per sample, ranging roughly 20,000 to 690,600. TCRdb fed the RACE reads into MiXCR, producing one record per CDR3 protein. TCRdb assigned the V and J calls; the authors' analysis was not used. The data hold some 120,000 distinct CDR3 sequences, with about 8.2% observed a single time. This clonotype has only a few counts. What it recognizes is unknown.

Source material: whole blood. The sequence derives from a male donor in good health. Some clones in this sample may be carry-over from other donors' samples. V gene TRBV12-3 or TRBV12-4 combines with J gene TRBJ2-7, with 10 bases lining up with TRBD2. The DNA of the CDR3 is TGTGCCAGCAGTTTCCGACTAGCGGGCCACTCCTACGAGCAGTACTTC. Translated: CASSFRLAGHSYEQYF.